Described below is a single T cell receptor (beta chain) sequence and its context. Its antigen is currently unknown. These data originate in a study of cytomegalovirus exposure and HLA in healthy donors. Regarding the study as a whole: Presence/absence analyses supposed approximately even sequencing depth among donors.

The PCR was carried out with 60 Vbeta primers and 13 Jbeta primers. Libraries were prepared by immunoSEQ multiplex PCR; TCRdb keeps only in-frame clonotypes and omits some of them. The repertoire holds 150,000 to 200,000 clones, with 60% to 80% as singletons. The specimen sequenced was PBMCs. This clonotype was obtained from a man aged 18 to 29 in good health and CMV-seropositive.

CDR3 protein: CASSGVKGGRNSPLHF. The CDR3 nucleotides read TGTGCCAGCAGCGGCGTGAAAGGGGGCCGGAATTCACCCCTCCACTTT. The V gene is TRBV5-4, the J gene TRBJ1-6; 7 bases are shared with TRBD1. Trimming at V came to 4 bases and at J to 7 bases, leaving 11 bases not matched to a gene. CDR3 length: 16 residues. Germline loops: CDR1 SGHNT, CDR2 YYREEE (reference sequence).